Each of the 3 T cell receptor beta chains below was sequenced from the same sample in a study of blood T cells in healthy people across ages. Primed by a sample-barcoded 5' primer and a J-beta primer mix, a second PCR proceeded for roughly 7 to 11 cycles. TCRdb itself ran the 5' RACE reads through MiXCR, one entry per CDR3 protein. The table shows 1.5 million to 2 million distinct CDR3 sequences, with approximately 39% occurring only once. The sample consisted of blood. These receptors all stem from a human donor in good health.

DNA of the CDR3: TGTGCCAGCAGCAGATACAGGAGGGACGAAAAACTGTTTTTT. It is translated as CASSRYRRDEKLFF. The chain recombines TRBV12-3 or TRBV12-4 with TRBJ1-4; tentative D call: TRBD1 (5 bases). Trimming took 6 bases from V and 8 from J, leaving 16 bases between them. The CDR3 loop spans 14 amino acids.

The chain has TRBV20-1 and TRBJ1-5, with TRBD1 matching 10 bases. Per the germline V gene, CDR1 is DFQATT and CDR2 is SNEGSKA (reference sequence). The ends lost 5 bases at V and 5 bases at J; junction bases unmatched: 3. The CDR3 has 13 amino acids. Here the CDR3 reads CSAVGTGDQPQHF. The CDR3 bases are TGCAGTGCTGTGGGGACAGGGGATCAGCCCCAGCATTTT.

The chain couples TRBV29-1 to TRBJ2-3; 7 bases are shared with TRBD2. CDR1 is SQVTM and CDR2 is ANQGSEA in the germline V gene. Germline trimming cut 7 bases from V and 4 bases from J; bases unmatched to any gene: 11. The CDR3 loop spans 14 amino acids. The CDR3 sequence is CSAVGGDLADTQYF. The CDR3 DNA sequence: TGCAGCGCCGTGGGAGGGGACTTGGCAGATACGCAGTATTTT.